A single sample gave rise to the 30 T cell receptor beta chains below, sequenced in a study of control samples from healthy donors and cancer patients. Generated by immunoSEQ multiplex PCR, the TCRdb table keeps only in-frame clones and is missing some. The sample includes about 67,000 clones, about 90% of them seen just once. The sequencing input was PBMCs. The receptors were gathered from a woman in her fifties or sixties with head and neck cancer.

The gene calls are TRBV18 and TRBJ2-7, with 8 bases lining up with TRBD1. V trimming: 4 bases; J trimming: 3 bases; junction bases outside the gene matches: 2. CDR1 and CDR2 from the germline V gene are KGHSH and LQKENI. The CDR3 contains 13 residues. CDR3 loop: CASSRTGLYEQYF. The CDR3 nucleotides are TGTGCCAGCTCACGGACAGGGCTCTACGAGCAGTACTTC.

This chain connects TRBV10-3 to TRBJ2-5, with 7 positions matching TRBD1. CDR1 is ENHRY, CDR2 SYGVKD, per germline. Losses at the gene ends were 7 bases for V and 5 bases for J; bases not matched to a gene: 7. The CDR3 consists of 13 residues. DNA for the CDR3: TGTGCCATCAAGAAGGGGGCAAGGGAGACCCAGTACTTC. Translation gives CAIKKGARETQYF.

Worth noting for this clone: The junction differs from germline at one of its ends, possibly a read error. J is TRBJ2-7 and V is TRBV16; D gene ambiguous. Germline V gene sequence: CDR1 KGHSY, CDR2 FQNENV. The CDR3 consists of 11 residues. The CDR3, as DNA: TGTGCCAGCAGCCAATCCTCCGAGCAGTACTTC. This encodes CASSQSSEQYF.

The sample holds one count of this clone. CDR3 sequence (DNA): TGTGCCAGCAGTCCCGGGGGGGCCGGAACAGATACGCAGTATTTT. Its protein is CASSPGGAGTDTQYF. The V call is TRBV6-5, the J call TRBJ2-3; 8 bases are a match to TRBD2. V was clipped by 5 bases and J by 3 bases; unmatched bases: 7. Germline CDR1 MNHEY, CDR2 SVGAGI. CDR3 length: 15 amino acids.

This chain links TRBV13 with TRBJ1-4; TRBD1 might be the D (6 bases). This CDR3 has 14 residues. Trimming cost V 5 bases and J 6 bases, with 13 bases left between them. Germline CDR1 and CDR2: PRHDT and FYEKMQ (reference sequence). The CDR3 DNA reads as TGTGCCAGCAGCCAACAGGGACGGGATGAAAAACTGTTTTTT. As protein: CASSQQGRDEKLFF. Based on the CDR3 plus reference TRBV13 and TRBJ1-4, the full variable domain is AAGVIQSPRHLIKEKRETATLKCYPIPRHDTVYWYQQGPGQDPQFLISFYEKMQSDKGSIPDRFSAQQFSDYHSELNMSSLELGDSALYFCASSQQGRDEKLFFGSGTQLSVL.

CDR3 region: CASSQSAEGPYNEKLFF. The DNA for the CDR3 is TGCGCCAGCAGTCAATCGGCCGAGGGCCCCTACAATGAAAAACTGTTTTTT. The chain is built from TRBV23-1 and TRBJ1-4; D uncertain. TRBV23-1 is filed as an ORF, its function uncertain. This CDR3 contains 17 residues. The V end was cut by 0 bases, the J end by 5 bases, with 16 bases between.

The chain has TRBV7-9 and TRBJ1-2; D is possibly TRBD1 (6 bases). Germline loops: CDR1 SEHNR, CDR2 FQNEAQ (reference sequence). V shed 1 base and J shed 2 bases, with 8 bases lying between them. This CDR3 spans 14 amino acids. CDR3 DNA sequence: TGTGCCAGCAGCTTAGTAGGGGGAAACTATGGCTACACCTTC. The encoded protein is CASSLVGGNYGYTF.

The gene calls are TRBV19 and TRBJ2-3; TRBD2 might be the D (5 bases). Trimming shortened V by 2 bases and J by 2 bases, and 20 bases separated the two germline ends. Germline V gene sequence: CDR1 LNHDA, CDR2 SQIVND (reference sequence). This CDR3 has 18 residues. The CDR3 is CASSISGGGPLNTDTQYF. As DNA, the CDR3 is TGTGCCAGTAGTATATCGGGTGGAGGACCTCTTAACACAGATACGCAGTATTTT.

The chain employs TRBV11-2 and TRBJ2-5, with TRBD1 identical over 9 bases. Germline V CDR1 and CDR2: SGHAT, FQNNGV. The CDR3 is 16 residues long. V gave up 5 bases and J gave up 5 bases; unmatched junction bases: 12. CDR3 residues: CASSPNTGGLTETQYF. CDR3 in DNA: TGTGCCAGCAGCCCTAATACAGGGGGCTTGACGGAGACCCAGTACTTC.

The chain uses TRBV4-1 and TRBJ1-1; no clear D. Looked up from germline, CDR1 is MGHRA and CDR2 is YSYEKL. There are 14 residues in the CDR3. V shed 5 bases and J shed 6 bases, with 16 bases lying between them. CDR3 in amino acids: CASSSQPGIAEAFF. CDR3 sequence (DNA): TGCGCCAGCAGCTCCCAACCAGGTATCGCTGAAGCTTTCTTT.

CDR3 protein: CASSLAGGQETQYF. The CDR3 bases are TGCGCCAGCAGCTTAGCGGGGGGGCAAGAGACCCAGTACTTC. The rearrangement links TRBV5-1 to TRBJ2-5; 10 nucleotides match TRBD2. V shed 2 bases and J 2 bases; nucleotides not matched to a gene: 0. In germline, CDR1 is SGHRS, CDR2 YFSETQ. The CDR3 runs to 14 residues. Complete variable domain (other parts from reference TRBV5-1 and TRBJ2-5): KAGVTQTPRYLIKTRGQQVTLSCSPISGHRSVSWYQQTPGQGLQFLFEYFSETQRNKGNFPGRFSGRQFSNSRSEMNVSTLELGDSALYLCASSLAGGQETQYFGPGTRLLVL.

The chain carries TRBV11-2 and TRBJ1-6; D is possibly TRBD1 (5 bases). V was shortened by 2 bases and J by 5 bases, with 10 bases between the two germline ends. Looked up from germline, CDR1 is SGHAT and CDR2 is FQNNGV. This CDR3 has 15 amino acids. The CDR3 loop is CASSLQGPDNSPLHF. In DNA, the CDR3 is TGTGCCAGCAGCTTACAGGGCCCTGATAATTCACCCCTCCACTTT.

This clone was observed a single time. The chain links TRBV9 to TRBJ2-5, with D perhaps matching TRBD2 (6 bases). Germline loops: CDR1 SGDLS, CDR2 YYNGEE. V lost 0 bases and J lost 4, with 10 bases in between. The CDR3 covers 14 residues. CDR3 sequence: CASSVDGGVETQYF. The CDR3 DNA reads as TGTGCCAGCAGCGTAGATGGAGGGGTAGAGACCCAGTACTTC. Variable domain in full (rest from reference TRBV9 and TRBJ2-5): DSGVTQTPKHLITATGQRVTLRCSPRSGDLSVYWYQQSLDQGLQFLIQYYNGEERAKGNILERFSAQQFPDLHSELNLSSLELGDSALYFCASSVDGGVETQYFGPGTRLLVL.

This chain joins TRBV5-6 and TRBJ2-7, with D unclear. The germline gives CDR1 SGHDT, CDR2 YYEEEE. V lost 0 bases and J lost 4, with 8 bases in between. The CDR3 spans 13 residues. The CDR3 reads CASSLDDEYEQYF. In DNA, the CDR3 is TGTGCCAGCAGCTTGGATGACGAGTACGAGCAGTACTTC.

The CDR3 reads CASSMGDEWDTEAFF. The CDR3 DNA follows: TGTGCCAGTAGTATGGGGGATGAGTGGGACACTGAAGCTTTCTTT. The chain recombines TRBV19 with TRBJ1-1; D perhaps matches TRBD1 (5 bases). Germline V CDR1 and CDR2: LNHDA, SQIVND (reference sequence). Trimming stripped 3 bases from V and 3 bases from J, with 14 bases between. The CDR3 consists of 15 residues.

The V gene is TRBV30, the J gene TRBJ2-5, with D perhaps TRBD2 (6 bases). The CDR3 runs to 13 residues. The V end was cut by 5 bases, the J end by 5 bases, with 15 bases between. The germline V gene encodes CDR1 GTSNPN and CDR2 SVGIG (reference sequence). The CDR3 here is CAWGPSVKETQYF. The CDR3 DNA reads TGTGCCTGGGGCCCTAGCGTGAAGGAGACCCAGTACTTC.

This clone showed up just a few times. This chain links TRBV6-4 with TRBJ2-3; no firm D call. The length of the CDR3 is 15 residues. The V and J ends lost 0 bases and 5 bases respectively, with 12 bases between them. CDR1 and CDR2 from the germline V gene are MRHNA and SNTAGT. The CDR3: CASSDSPGAGDTQYF. CDR3 in DNA: TGTGCCAGCAGTGACTCACCGGGTGCCGGAGATACGCAGTATTTT.

This clone appeared a single time. The rearrangement joins TRBV19 to TRBJ1-2; 8 positions match TRBD1. CDR1 is LNHDA, CDR2 SQIVND, per germline (reference sequence). This CDR3 contains 15 residues. Trimming removed 6 bases from V and 8 bases from J; junction bases left unmatched: 14. CDR3 residues: CASSKAGGAWRGYTF. DNA for the CDR3: TGTGCCAGTAGCAAAGCAGGGGGCGCCTGGAGGGGCTACACCTTC.

The chain combines TRBV5-4 with TRBJ2-3, with 9 bases that match TRBD1. The germline V gene encodes CDR1 SGHNT and CDR2 YYREEE (reference sequence). The J segment lost 0 bases and the V segment lost 4 bases, leaving 3 bases of the junction unmatched. This CDR3 spans 15 amino acids. CDR3 DNA: TGTGCCAGCAGCCAGGACAGGGGAAGCACAGATACGCAGTATTTT. Its translation: CASSQDRGSTDTQYF.

V usage is TRBV27 and J usage is TRBJ1-3; D call uncertain. Germline V gene sequence: CDR1 MNHEY, CDR2 SMNVEV (reference sequence). The CDR3 covers 12 residues. Trimming left V 6 bases short and J 4 bases short, with 7 bases between. The CDR3 is CASRGHGNTIYF. For the CDR3, the DNA is TGTGCCAGCAGGGGCCACGGAAACACCATATATTTT.

This clone was found once. V and J are TRBV4-1 and TRBJ1-6, with D possibly being TRBD1 (6 bases). V dropped 4 bases and J dropped 9 bases, with 13 bases sitting between them. Looked up from germline, CDR1 is MGHRA and CDR2 is YSYEKL. The CDR3 extends over 14 amino acids. The chain's CDR3 is CASSPFGRGSPLHF. Written as DNA, the CDR3 is TGCGCCAGCAGCCCCTTTGGCAGGGGTTCACCCCTCCACTTT.

The chain links TRBV3-1 (or the pseudogene TRBV3-2) to TRBJ2-1; no reliable D call. Between the trimmed V and J ends, which lost 7 bases and 7 bases, there was a span of 14 bases. This CDR3 spans 13 amino acids. The V gene's germline CDR1 is LGHDT and CDR2 YNNKEL (reference sequence). CDR3 coding DNA: TGTGCCAGCACCCTAGGGTGGGTAAATGAGCAGTTCTTC. Its protein is CASTLGWVNEQFF.

This sequence joins TRBV27 and TRBJ2-4; D may be TRBD1 (5 bases). Trimming stripped 5 bases from V and 4 bases from J, with 15 bases between. Per the germline V gene, CDR1 is MNHEY and CDR2 is SMNVEV (reference sequence). The CDR3 runs 15 residues. The CDR3 DNA is TGTGCCAGCAGTCCCATCCCCCAGGGTAAAAACATTCAGTACTTC. The encoded protein is CASSPIPQGKNIQYF.

The rearrangement joins TRBV2 to TRBJ2-5, with D possibly being TRBD1 (6 bases). Per the germline V gene, CDR1 is SNHLY and CDR2 is FYNNEI. V was clipped by 4 bases and J by 2 bases, with 20 bases between them. This CDR3 contains 17 residues. CDR3 amino acids: CASSGVNRATPQETQYF. The CDR3 region has the DNA TGTGCCAGCAGTGGTGTAAACAGGGCAACCCCTCAAGAGACCCAGTACTTC. Based on the CDR3 plus reference TRBV2 and TRBJ2-5, the full variable domain is EPEVTQTPSHQVTQMGQEVILRCVPISNHLYFYWYRQILGQKVEFLVSFYNNEISEKSEIFDDQFSVERPDGSNFTLKIRSTKLEDSAMYFCASSGVNRATPQETQYFGPGTRLLVL.

The rearrangement links TRBV9 to TRBJ2-7, with 10 positions matching TRBD1. CDR3 length: 16 amino acids. Germline V gene lookup returns CDR1 SGDLS and CDR2 YYNGEE. Trimming removed 4 bases from V and 4 bases from J; junction bases left unmatched: 11. The chain's CDR3 is CASSPKGGTGDYEQYF. As DNA, the CDR3 is TGTGCCAGCAGCCCCAAGGGTGGGACAGGGGATTACGAGCAGTACTTC.

This chain's CDR3 is CASSFRRAPNQPQHF. Written as DNA, the CDR3 is TGTGCCAGTAGTTTCCGCAGGGCCCCCAATCAGCCCCAGCATTTT. The chain combines TRBV19 with TRBJ1-5; a weak D match, TRBD1 (5 bases). This CDR3 contains 15 residues. The V end lost 5 bases, the J end lost 3 bases, and 14 bases lay between the germline ends. Germline V gene sequence: CDR1 LNHDA, CDR2 SQIVND (reference sequence).

The V and J genes are TRBV4-3 and TRBJ2-3, with 10 bases fitting TRBD1. Per the germline V gene, CDR1 is LGHNA and CDR2 is YSLEER. With V trimmed by 3 bases and J by 3 bases, 9 bases remained unmatched. The CDR3 is 17 amino acids. CDR3: CASSQAGTGDPTDTQYF. CDR3 DNA sequence: TGCGCCAGCAGCCAGGCCGGGACAGGGGATCCAACAGATACGCAGTATTTT.

The chain employs TRBV5-4 and TRBJ1-1, with D perhaps TRBD1 (5 bases). Germline CDR1 reads SGHNT; CDR2 reads YYREEE (reference sequence). This CDR3 spans 15 amino acids. V gave up 0 bases and J gave up 4 bases, with 13 bases separating them. DNA for the CDR3: TGTGCCAGCAGCTTGGTAGGGACCCGGGGCACTGAAGCTTTCTTT. Translation: CASSLVGTRGTEAFF.

V and J are TRBV28 and TRBJ1-5, with D unresolved. The V gene lost 2 bases and the J gene lost 0 bases, with 8 bases spanning the gap. Germline V gene lookup returns CDR1 MDHEN and CDR2 SYDVKM. The CDR3 spans 15 residues. CDR3 bases: TGTGCCAGCAGTTTAGTGGGGTCTAGCAATCAGCCCCAGCATTTT. It specifies CASSLVGSSNQPQHF.

This chain connects TRBV19 to TRBJ1-4; the match to TRBD1 covers 10 bases. V shed 3 bases, J shed 4 bases, and the junction held 8 bases outside the gene matches. Germline V lookup: CDR1 LNHDA, CDR2 SQIVND (reference sequence). CDR3 length: 17 residues. The CDR3: CASSISGTGAFNEKLFF. In DNA form, the CDR3 reads TGTGCCAGTAGTATCTCCGGGACAGGGGCCTTTAATGAAAAACTGTTTTTT.